The 16 T cell receptor beta chains reported below all come from one sample, sequenced in a study of blood T cell repertoires in COVID-19. Sequenced by immunoSEQ multiplex PCR; TCRdb stores in-frame clones only, minus some. The repertoire includes fewer than 450,000 clones, about nine tenths of them detected once, and approximately 12% sits in the top ten. The sequenced sample consisted of peripheral blood. These receptors all stem from a woman between 50 and 59 years old with COVID-19, enrolled during active disease.

V gene TRBV18 combines with J gene TRBJ1-2, with D maybe TRBD1 (6 bases). The germline V gene encodes CDR1 KGHSH and CDR2 LQKENI. The CDR3 is 12 amino acids. Trimming removed 6 bases from V and 8 bases from J, with 13 bases in between. CDR3 nucleotide sequence: TGTGCCAGCTCCCCCACAGGGCCCGGCTACACCTTC. It specifies CASSPTGPGYTF.

J is TRBJ1-4 and V is TRBV12-3 or TRBV12-4; tentative D call: TRBD1 (6 bases). Trimming left V 7 bases short and J 8 bases short, with 14 bases between. This CDR3 has 13 amino acids. DNA for the CDR3: TGTGCCAGCAAGCCCCGGACAGAAGAAAAACTGTTTTTT. Protein product: CASKPRTEEKLFF.

The chain couples TRBV9 to TRBJ2-3, with TRBD1 identical over 7 bases. Unmatched junction bases numbered 10, after V lost 4 bases and J lost 5 bases. The CDR3 is made up of 15 amino acids. Germline lookup yields CDR1 SGDLS and CDR2 YYNGEE. As DNA, the CDR3 is TGTGCCAGCAGCCCCTTTCAAGGGGGCCGAGATACGCAGTATTTT. This codes for CASSPFQGGRDTQYF.

V is TRBV29-1 and J is TRBJ2-3, with 8 bases matching TRBD1. Germline V gives CDR1 SQVTM, CDR2 ANQGSEA. The CDR3 has 16 amino acids. The J segment lost 8 bases and the V segment lost 5 bases, leaving 18 bases of the junction unmatched. The chain's CDR3 is CSVFLSRGQGLPTQYF. Written as DNA, the CDR3 is TGCAGCGTTTTCCTGAGTCGAGGACAGGGCCTCCCTACGCAGTATTTT.

The chain is built from TRBV2 and TRBJ2-7; perhaps TRBD2 as D (6 bases). V gave up 5 bases and J gave up 3 bases, with 14 bases separating them. This CDR3 has 14 amino acids. Germline CDR1 SNHLY, CDR2 FYNNEI. CDR3 sequence (DNA): TGTGCCAGCAGTCCACCTCCGGGGGTCTACGAGCAGTACTTC. This codes for CASSPPPGVYEQYF.

The chain carries TRBV27 and TRBJ2-7; 7 bases are shared with TRBD1. Germline loops: CDR1 MNHEY, CDR2 SMNVEV (reference sequence). Trimming took 5 bases from V and 4 from J; bases not matched to a gene: 5. CDR3 length: 13 amino acids. The CDR3 nucleotides read TGTGCCAGCAGTCCACAGACAGGGTACGAGCAGTACTTC. It translates to CASSPQTGYEQYF.

This chain links TRBV7-8 with TRBJ1-2, with 10 bases matching TRBD1. This CDR3 comprises 14 residues. The V and J ends lost 5 bases and 5 bases, in that order; junction bases with no gene match: 5. Germline lookup yields CDR1 SGHVS and CDR2 FQNEAQ. Here the CDR3 DNA reads TGTGCCAGCAGCCCGGACAGGGGGGAATATGGCTACACCTTC. It encodes CASSPDRGEYGYTF.

This chain uses TRBV24-1 with TRBJ2-2; perhaps TRBD1 as D (6 bases). The CDR3 has 13 residues. The germline V and J ends were trimmed by 7 bases and 4 bases, with 9 bases remaining between them. Germline lookup yields CDR1 KGHDR and CDR2 SFDVKD. The CDR3 region has the DNA TGTGCCACCAGACTGGGGGCCACCGGGGAGCTGTTTTTT. Amino acids: CATRLGATGELFF.

The chain uses TRBV5-1 and TRBJ2-7, with no clear D. With 1 base removed from V and 2 bases from J, the gap between germline ends came to 13 bases. Germline loops: CDR1 SGHRS, CDR2 YFSETQ. CDR3 size: 15 residues. CDR3 DNA: TGCGCCAGCAGCTTGAACGCAGGATCAGCCTACGAGCAGTACTTC. It yields the protein CASSLNAGSAYEQYF. Full variable domain (remainder filled in from reference TRBV5-1 and TRBJ2-7): KAGVTQTPRYLIKTRGQQVTLSCSPISGHRSVSWYQQTPGQGLQFLFEYFSETQRNKGNFPGRFSGRQFSNSRSEMNVSTLELGDSALYLCASSLNAGSAYEQYFGPGTRLTVT.

This CDR3 is CASSQDRDSDYSGNTIYF. CDR3 nucleotides: TGTGCCAGCAGCCAAGATCGGGACAGCGATTACTCTGGAAACACCATATATTTT. V gene TRBV4-2 combines with J gene TRBJ1-3, with 7 bases aligning to TRBD1. Losses at the gene ends were 0 bases for V and 0 bases for J; bases not matched to a gene: 8. The CDR3 extends over 18 amino acids. The germline CDR1 and CDR2 sequences are LGHNA and YNFKEQ.

The genes are TRBV9 and TRBJ1-1; D gene ambiguous. This CDR3 spans 14 amino acids. Germline V gene sequence: CDR1 SGDLS, CDR2 YYNGEE. V lost 4 bases and J lost 2, with 12 bases in between. CDR3 sequence reads: CASSQRETNTEAFF. The CDR3 bases are TGTGCCAGCAGCCAAAGAGAAACTAACACTGAAGCTTTCTTT.

V gene TRBV12-3 or TRBV12-4 combines with J gene TRBJ1-2, with 8 bases lining up with TRBD1. V lost 6 bases to trimming and J lost 8 bases; unmatched junction nucleotides: 5. The CDR3 covers 12 residues. CDR3 protein: CASRGTGGGYTF. The CDR3 region has the DNA TGTGCCAGCAGGGGGACAGGAGGCGGCTACACCTTC.

This chain links TRBV11-2 with TRBJ2-7; 12 bases line up with TRBD2. Germline CDR1 SGHAT, CDR2 FQNNGV. The CDR3 covers 17 residues. With 0 bases clipped from V and 4 bases from J, the junction kept 7 bases outside the gene matches. The CDR3 reads CASSLDLLAGGVYEQYF. The CDR3 nucleotides are TGTGCCAGCAGCTTAGATCTTCTAGCGGGGGGGGTTTACGAGCAGTACTTC.

This chain uses TRBV30 with TRBJ1-5, with D unresolved. V lost 1 base and J 2 bases, leaving 12 bases between the germline ends. From germline, CDR1 is GTSNPN and CDR2 SVGIG (reference sequence). This CDR3 comprises 15 residues. CDR3 coding DNA: TGTGCCTGGAGTGAGCCCGGTGAGGGCAATCAGCCCCAGCATTTT. It yields the protein CAWSEPGEGNQPQHF.

The chain carries TRBV4-1 and TRBJ1-2, with D uncertain. CDR3 length: 17 residues. Germline V CDR1 and CDR2: MGHRA, YSYEKL. Trimming took off 1 base at V and 0 bases at J, with 15 bases between the two ends. The CDR3 coding sequence is TGCGCCAGCAGCCAAGTGTCGCTGACAACTCCTAACTATGGCTACACCTTC. The encoded protein is CASSQVSLTTPNYGYTF.

The V call is TRBV12-3 or TRBV12-4, the J call TRBJ2-1; maybe TRBD2 (5 bases). V was trimmed by 7 bases and J by 7 bases, leaving 8 bases between them. CDR3 length: 11 residues. Written as DNA, the CDR3 is TGTGCCAGCAAGAGGGCGAATGAGCAGTTCTTC. The encoded protein is CASKRANEQFF.